The rows below give T cell receptor beta chains drawn from one sample of a study of T cell responses to AZD1222 COVID-19 vaccine. This table comes from immunoSEQ multiplex PCR, and its TCRdb copy is limited to in-frame clones, with some not included. Of about 31,000 clones listed, around 87% were seen once; the top ten hold around 15%. The source was peripheral blood, collected 28 days after the second AZD1222 dose. These receptors were obtained from an adult who received the AZD1222 COVID-19 vaccine. Both conserved end residues are part of each CDR3. The D gene is left open where the match is weak. Clone sizes are given selectively: once, few, many, or a class where the clone is expanded.

>-|TRBV24-1|14|TRBJ1-5|-
TGTGCCACAACGGACTCTTCGGGCAATCAGCCCCAGCATTTT
CATTDSSGNQPQHF
>-|TRBV12-2|16|TRBJ1-5|-
TGTGCAAGTCGACCGGGGACCTCTCCGGGCAATCAGCCCCAGCATTTT
CASRPGTSPGNQPQHF
>-|TRBV28|13|TRBJ2-7|once
TGTGCCAGCAGTTCCGGACAGTCCTACGAGCAGTACTTC
CASSSGQSYEQYF
>-|TRBV4-2|13|TRBJ2-7|-
TGTGCCAGCAGCCGAGGAGAGGGGTACGAGCAGTACTTC
CASSRGEGYEQYF
>-|TRBV28|11|TRBJ2-2|-
TGTGCCAGCAGTTTAATCGGGGAGCTGTTTTTT
CASSLIGELFF
>-|TRBV12-3/TRBV12-4|13|TRBJ1-1|-
TGTGCCAGCCAGTTGCAGGTGAACACTGAAGCTTTCTTT
CASQLQVNTEAFF
>-|TRBV7-3|12|TRBJ1-1|-
TGTGCCAGCAGCCTTCCCCCAGGATCGGCTTTCTTT
CASSLPPGSAFF
>-|TRBV10-3|12|TRBJ1-2|-
TGTGCCATCATGGGGCAGAACTATGGCTACACCTTC
CAIMGQNYGYTF
>TRBD1|TRBV18|17|TRBJ2-7|few
TGTGCCAGCTCACCAGTTTTCAGGACAGGGGTCTCCTACGAGCAGTACTTC
CASSPVFRTGVSYEQYF
>-|TRBV6-5|14|TRBJ2-1|-
TGTGCCAGCAGTTACGGCAGGGGCCCCATTGAGCAGTTCTTC
CASSYGRGPIEQFF
>-|TRBV6-2/TRBV6-3|14|TRBJ1-1|few
TGTGCCAGCAGTAAAACCGGACAGAACACTGAAGCTTTCTTT
CASSKTGQNTEAFF
>-|TRBV6-5|11|TRBJ2-3|-
TGTGCCAGCAGAACCACAGATACGCAGTATTTT
CASRTTDTQYF
>TRBD1|TRBV2|12|TRBJ2-7|-
TGTGCCAGCAGTCAGACAGGGCTCGAGCAGTACTTC
CASSQTGLEQYF
>-|TRBV3-1/TRBV3-2|12|TRBJ1-6|-
TGTGCCAGCAGCCAGAATAATTCACCCCTCCACTTT
CASSQNNSPLHF
>-|TRBV7-2|14|TRBJ1-5|-
TGTGCCAGCAGCTTAGGACGGATCAATCAGCCCCAGCATTTT
CASSLGRINQPQHF
>-|TRBV12-3/TRBV12-4|13|TRBJ1-3|-
TGTGCCAGCAGTATTGGTGGTGGAAACACCATATATTTT
CASSIGGGNTIYF
>-|TRBV6-5|12|TRBJ1-3|-
TGTGCCACTCAGTCCTCTGGAAACACCATATATTTT
CATQSSGNTIYF
>TRBD1|TRBV6-2/TRBV6-3|15|TRBJ2-7|-
TGTGCCAGCAGTTACTATGGGACAGGGGACTACGAGCAGTACTTC
CASSYYGTGDYEQYF
>-|TRBV19|13|TRBJ1-2|few
TGTGCCAGTAGTATAGATGCAGGGAGCGGCTACACCTTC
CASSIDAGSGYTF
>-|TRBV5-1|11|TRBJ2-5|-
TGCGCCAGCAGTATCCAAGAGACCCAGTACTTC
CASSIQETQYF
>TRBD1|TRBV7-9|16|TRBJ1-2|-
TGTGCCAGCAGCTTAGCTGGGACAGGTACTAACTATGGCTACACCTTC
CASSLAGTGTNYGYTF
>-|TRBV18|14|TRBJ2-3|-
TGTGCCAGCTCTTCCAGGGAGGGCACAGATACGCAGTATTTT
CASSSREGTDTQYF
>-|TRBV28|18|TRBJ1-6|-
TGTGCCAGCAGCTTGGGACTCCCGGGAAGCTCCTATAATTCACCCCTCCACTTT
CASSLGLPGSSYNSPLHF
>TRBD2|TRBV7-9|16|TRBJ2-7|-
TGTGCCAGCAGCTTAGTTGGAGCGGGGCCTTCCTACGAGCAGTACTTC
CASSLVGAGPSYEQYF
>TRBD1|TRBV7-2|15|TRBJ1-2|-
TGTGCCAGCAGCTTAGTCAGGGGGCGCAGGGATGGCTACACCTTC
CASSLVRGRRDGYTF
>TRBD1|TRBV5-1|17|TRBJ1-6|few
TGCGCCAGCAGGGGATCTCAGGGGGCGTCCTATAATTCACCCCTCCACTTT
CASRGSQGASYNSPLHF
>-|TRBV5-5|17|TRBJ2-6|once
TGTGCCAGCAGCTTGCATTCGACCAGCTCTGGGGCCAACGTCCTGACTTTC
CASSLHSTSSGANVLTF
>-|TRBV2|16|TRBJ1-6|-
TGTGCCAGCAGTGAGGGCGGACCAGGGCATAATTCACCCCTCCACTTT
CASSEGGPGHNSPLHF
>-|TRBV6-2/TRBV6-3|15|TRBJ1-2|-
TGTGCCAGCAGCCCGGGGGGCAGGGGTCGTTCTGGCTACACCTTC
CASSPGGRGRSGYTF
>-|TRBV2|14|TRBJ2-7|-
TGTGCCAGCAGTGAAGCGCTTTTTACCGGGGAGCAGTACTTC
CASSEALFTGEQYF
>-|TRBV27|13|TRBJ1-1|-
TGTGCCAGCAGTTTCCCCGGGGGGGCTGAAGCTTTCTTT
CASSFPGGAEAFF
>-|TRBV13|12|TRBJ1-2|-
TGTGCCAGCAGCTCGGTAGGCCTTGGCTACACCTTC
CASSSVGLGYTF
>-|TRBV5-1|14|TRBJ1-1|once
TGCGCCAGCAGGCAGGCGTCAATGAACACTGAAGCTTTCTTT
CASRQASMNTEAFF
>-|TRBV6-2/TRBV6-3|13|TRBJ1-5|-
TGTGCCAGCAGTTTGACAGGCAATCAGCCCCAGCATTTT
CASSLTGNQPQHF
>-|TRBV13|14|TRBJ2-2|-
TGTGCAAGCAGGGGTTCCCTGAACACCGGGGAGCTGTTTTTT
CASRGSLNTGELFF
>-|TRBV10-3|14|TRBJ2-3|-
TGTGCCATCAGTGGAGCCGAGAGGGCAGATACGCAGTATTTT
CAISGAERADTQYF
>-|TRBV19|15|TRBJ2-3|-
TGTGCCAGTAGTATTAGGGCAGGGAGCACAGATACGCAGTATTTT
CASSIRAGSTDTQYF
>-|TRBV6-4|14|TRBJ2-1|-
TGTGCCAGCAGTTTTGGGACCCAGGGCAATGAGCAGTTCTTC
CASSFGTQGNEQFF
>-|TRBV12-2|15|TRBJ2-3|-
TGTGCAAGTCGCTTAGGACTAGCGGAAACAGATACGCAGTATTTT
CASRLGLAETDTQYF
>TRBD2|TRBV19|15|TRBJ2-1|-
TGTGCCAGTATCCTGACTAGCGGGGGGTGGAATGAGCAGTTCTTC
CASILTSGGWNEQFF
>TRBD1|TRBV18|14|TRBJ1-4|-
TGTGCCAGCTCACCGACAGGGACTGGTGAAAAACTGTTTTTT
CASSPTGTGEKLFF
>-|TRBV6-5|13|TRBJ2-7|-
TGTGCCAGCAGTTACAGGTCCCCGGGCGAGCAGTACTTC
CASSYRSPGEQYF
>-|TRBV7-2|13|TRBJ1-4|-
TGTGCCAGCAGCTTAGCAGGGTGGGAAAAACTGTTTTTT
CASSLAGWEKLFF
>TRBD2|TRBV19|15|TRBJ2-7|-
TGTGCCAGTAGTACAATAGCGGGTGCTTCCTACGAGCAGTACTTC
CASSTIAGASYEQYF
>TRBD2|TRBV5-1|14|TRBJ2-5|-
TGCGCCAGCAAACCTGAGACTAGCGAACAGACCCAGTACTTC
CASKPETSEQTQYF